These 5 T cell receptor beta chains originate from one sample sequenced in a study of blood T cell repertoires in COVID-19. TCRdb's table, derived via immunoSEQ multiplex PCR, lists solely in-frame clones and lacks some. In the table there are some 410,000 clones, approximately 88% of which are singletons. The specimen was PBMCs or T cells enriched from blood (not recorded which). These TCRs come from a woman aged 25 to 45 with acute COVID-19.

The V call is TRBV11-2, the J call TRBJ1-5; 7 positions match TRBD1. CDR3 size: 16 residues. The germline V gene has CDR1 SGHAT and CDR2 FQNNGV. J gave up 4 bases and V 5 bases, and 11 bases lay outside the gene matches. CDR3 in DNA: TGTGCCAGCAGCCCTACCCGTGGGGACAGAAATCAGCCCCAGCATTTT. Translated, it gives CASSPTRGDRNQPQHF.

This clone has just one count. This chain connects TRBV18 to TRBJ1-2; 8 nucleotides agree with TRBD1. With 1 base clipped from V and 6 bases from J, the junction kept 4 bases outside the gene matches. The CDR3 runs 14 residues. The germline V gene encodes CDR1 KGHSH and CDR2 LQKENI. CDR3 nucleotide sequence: TGTGCCAGCTCACCACGGACAGGGTTCGATGGCTACACCTTC. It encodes CASSPRTGFDGYTF.

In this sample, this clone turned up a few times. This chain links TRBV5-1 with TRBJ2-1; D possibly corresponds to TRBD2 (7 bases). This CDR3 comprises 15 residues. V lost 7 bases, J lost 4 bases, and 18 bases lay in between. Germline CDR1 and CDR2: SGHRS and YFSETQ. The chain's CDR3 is CASAAGAGEYNEQFF. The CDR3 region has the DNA TGCGCCAGCGCCGCGGGGGCGGGGGAGTACAATGAGCAGTTCTTC.

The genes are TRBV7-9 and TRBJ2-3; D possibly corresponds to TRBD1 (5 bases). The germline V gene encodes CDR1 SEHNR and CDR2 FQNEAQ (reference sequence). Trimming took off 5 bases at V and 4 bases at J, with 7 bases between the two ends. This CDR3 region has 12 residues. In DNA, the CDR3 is TGTGCCAGCAGCGAAGGGGCAGATACGCAGTATTTT. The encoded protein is CASSEGADTQYF.

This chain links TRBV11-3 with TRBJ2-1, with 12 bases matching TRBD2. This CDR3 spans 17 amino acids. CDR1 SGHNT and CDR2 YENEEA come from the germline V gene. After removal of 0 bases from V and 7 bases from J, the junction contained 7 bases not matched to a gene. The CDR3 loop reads CASSLEGTSGGRNEQFF. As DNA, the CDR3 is TGTGCCAGCAGCTTAGAGGGAACTAGCGGGGGGAGGAATGAGCAGTTCTTC.